These 18 T cell receptor beta chains share one sample of origin, sequenced in a study of blood T cells in healthy people across ages. The use of a sample-barcoded 5' primer and a J-beta primer mix characterized a second PCR of roughly 6 to 11 cycles. TCRdb ran MiXCR on the 5' RACE reads and lists one entry per CDR3 protein. The sample consists of about 780,000 distinct CDR3 sequences, 35% to 50% of them appearing once. Sequenced input: blood. The receptors shown here come from a man at least 80 years old in good health.

At least ten counts were recorded for this clonotype. V is TRBV12-3 or TRBV12-4 and J is TRBJ2-7; D gene ambiguous. V was pared by 3 bases and J by 3 bases, with 6 bases between. This CDR3 is built from 12 residues. For the CDR3, the DNA is TGTGCCAGCAGTTTTCAGTACTACGAGCAGTACTTC. This gives the protein CASSFQYYEQYF.

V and J are TRBV30 and TRBJ2-1; no definite D call. The J call may be in error: the DNA end matches TRBJ2-7 better. Per germline, CDR1 GTSNPN and CDR2 SVGIG (reference sequence). CDR3 length: 16 amino acids. This CDR3 is CAWSASRRSFYNEQYF. In DNA form, the CDR3 reads TGTGCCTGGAGTGCATCGCGGCGGAGCTTCTACAATGAGCAGTACTTC.

The V and J genes are TRBV20-1 and TRBJ1-2; 7 nucleotides align to TRBD1. Losses at the gene ends were 3 bases for V and 12 bases for J; bases not matched to a gene: 7. Germline CDR1 reads DFQATT; CDR2 reads SNEGSKA (reference sequence). This CDR3 has 11 amino acids. CDR3 in amino acids: CSARRQGDHTF. The CDR3 bases are TGCAGTGCTAGGAGACAGGGAGACCACACCTTC.

Only a few counts were recorded for this clonotype. The chain carries TRBV12-3 or TRBV12-4 and TRBJ2-5; TRBD1 aligns across 8 bases. The CDR3 has 14 residues. The junction had 11 bases not matched to a gene; V was cut back by 3 bases and J by 11 bases. CDR3 DNA: TGTGCCAGCAGTTTGGACAGGGTGGATCGGGAGCAGTACTTC. Protein sequence: CASSLDRVDREQYF.

The rearrangement uses TRBV20-1 and TRBJ1-2; maybe TRBD1 (6 bases). V gave up 1 base and J gave up 5 bases, with 11 bases separating them. Germline V lookup: CDR1 DFQATT, CDR2 SNEGSKA (reference sequence). The CDR3 runs to 13 residues. This CDR3 reads CSARGGQGYGYTF. CDR3 sequence (DNA): TGCAGTGCTAGAGGGGGACAAGGTTATGGCTACACCTTC.

The chain employs TRBV7-2 and TRBJ2-7; 8 bases align to TRBD2. V shed 7 bases, J shed 10 bases, and the junction held 12 bases outside the gene matches. CDR3 size: 13 residues. Looked up from germline, CDR1 is SGHTA and CDR2 is FQGNSA. Here the CDR3 reads CASTPAGVEPQYF. The CDR3 DNA reads TGTGCCAGCACTCCAGCGGGAGTGGAACCCCAGTACTTC. Supplemented by reference TRBV7-2 and TRBJ2-7, the full variable domain reads GAGVSQSPSNKVTEKGKDVELRCDPISGHTALYWYRQSLGQGLEFLIYFQGNSAPDKSGLPSDRFSAERTGGSVSTLTIQRTQQEDSAVYLCASTPAGVEPQYFGPGTRLTVT.

This chain connects TRBV5-6 to TRBJ2-7; no definite D call. The CDR3 consists of 13 residues. The ends were cut back, 6 bases at V and 4 bases at J, with 14 bases in the middle. Germline V lookup: CDR1 SGHDT, CDR2 YYEEEE. The CDR3 here is CASTTRVTYEQYF. The DNA of the CDR3 is TGTGCCAGCACCACAAGGGTTACATACGAGCAGTACTTC.

This clonotype was detected a few times. The chain combines TRBV30 with TRBJ2-5; no firm D call. CDR3 length equals 11 residues. Trimming shortened V by 3 bases and J by 2 bases, and 4 bases separated the two germline ends. Germline V gene lookup returns CDR1 GTSNPN and CDR2 SVGIG (reference sequence). The CDR3 here is CAWRAQETQYF. CDR3 DNA: TGTGCCTGGAGGGCACAAGAGACCCAGTACTTC. Full variable domain (outside the CDR3, taken from reference TRBV30 and TRBJ2-5): SQTIHQWPATLVQPVGSPLSLECTVEGTSNPNLYWYRQAAGRGLQLLFYSVGIGQISSEVPQNLSASRPQDRQFILSSKKLLLSDSGFYLCAWRAQETQYFGPGTRLLVL.

This clonotype has a handful of counts. This rearrangement joins TRBV4-2 to TRBJ2-2, with D possibly being TRBD1 (5 bases). V lost 1 base, J lost 3 bases, and 9 bases lay in between. The germline V gene has CDR1 LGHNA and CDR2 YNFKEQ. This CDR3 contains 15 residues. The CDR3 is CASSQGGRYTGELFF. CDR3 sequence (DNA): TGTGCCAGCAGCCAAGGGGGCAGATACACCGGGGAGCTGTTTTTT.

The chain recombines TRBV24-1 with TRBJ2-3, with TRBD2 identical over 10 bases. This CDR3 is 17 amino acids long. The germline CDR1 and CDR2 sequences are KGHDR and SFDVKD. J lost 8 bases, V lost 3 bases, and 13 bases had no gene match. The CDR3 reads CATSDTSTSGVTGTQYF. CDR3 DNA sequence: TGTGCCACCAGTGATACGTCTACTAGCGGGGTAACGGGTACGCAGTATTTT.

The V and J genes are TRBV20-1 and TRBJ2-4; D possibly uses TRBD1 or TRBD2 (5 bases each). The CDR3 runs 18 residues. Trimming pared 3 bases from V and 3 bases from J, leaving 24 bases between. Germline V lookup: CDR1 DFQATT, CDR2 SNEGSKA (reference sequence). The CDR3 here is CSARAPGPRDGDKNIQYF. The CDR3 DNA follows: TGCAGTGCTAGGGCCCCGGGGCCCCGGGACGGAGACAAAAACATTCAGTACTTC.

The chain couples TRBV6-5 to TRBJ2-5; 9 bases match TRBD2. CDR3 size: 14 residues. The germline V gene has CDR1 MNHEY and CDR2 SVGAGI. Trimming removed 6 bases from V and 11 bases from J; junction bases left unmatched: 13. The CDR3 here is CASRKWREGNEQYF. The CDR3 coding sequence is TGTGCCAGCAGAAAATGGCGGGAGGGCAATGAGCAGTACTTC.

This clonotype was counted a few times. The V call is TRBV7-3, the J call TRBJ1-4, with D unresolved. The CDR3 contains 14 residues. In germline, CDR1 is SGHTA, CDR2 FQGTGA. V was cut by 5 bases and J by 4 bases, with 11 bases left in between. In DNA, the CDR3 is TGTGCCAGCAGCCCGCCACCCTATAATGAAAAACTGTTTTTT. Encoded protein: CASSPPPYNEKLFF.

The count of this clonotype is one. The chain links TRBV7-2 to TRBJ2-7; D call uncertain. Germline V gives CDR1 SGHTA, CDR2 FQGNSA. CDR3 length: 13 amino acids. V lost 0 bases and J lost 3, with 6 bases in between. In DNA, the CDR3 is TGTGCCAGCAGCTTAGCGCAGCACTACGAGCAGTACTTC. Residues: CASSLAQHYEQYF.

This chain joins TRBV7-2 and TRBJ2-3; D not resolved. The CDR3 is made up of 12 amino acids. Germline V gene data show CDR1 as SGHTA and CDR2 as FQGNSA. V was shortened by 6 bases and J by 4 bases, with 8 bases between the two germline ends. The chain's CDR3 is CASRGSADTQYF. The DNA for the CDR3 is TGTGCCAGCAGAGGATCGGCAGATACGCAGTATTTT.

This clonotype has a handful of counts. This clone may be a read error of a much larger clone one base away. V usage is TRBV7-2 and J usage is TRBJ2-1; 7 nucleotides match TRBD2. The germline V gene encodes CDR1 SGHTA and CDR2 FQGNSA. The CDR3 consists of 12 residues. Losses at the gene ends were 7 bases for V and 13 bases for J; bases not matched to a gene: 10. CDR3 bases: TGTGCCAGCAAAGAGACTAGCCCAGTCCAGTTCTTC. This sequence encodes CASKETSPVQFF.

In the case of this clonotype: This may arise from a read error, as a much more abundant clone is one base away. The chain is built from TRBV2 and TRBJ2-7, with D hard to call. Germline CDR1 and CDR2: SNHLY and FYNNEI. Trimming left V 8 bases short and J 3 bases short, with 11 bases between. The CDR3 is 12 residues long. The CDR3 loop reads CASVENLYEQYF. CDR3 bases: TGTGCCAGCGTAGAAAACCTCTACGAGCAGTACTTC.

This clonotype was seen a handful of times. The chain has TRBV4-3 and TRBJ1-6, with D unresolved. The CDR3 consists of 14 residues. V was pared by 0 bases and J by 7 bases, with 7 bases between. The germline gives CDR1 LGHNA, CDR2 YSLEER. This chain's CDR3 is CASSQDHSNSPLHF. The CDR3 coding sequence is TGCGCCAGCAGCCAAGATCACAGCAATTCACCCCTCCACTTT.